Reported below is one T cell receptor (beta chain). Its antigen is currently not known. Base qualities were left out, and no much larger clone turns up one base away. These data are taken from a study of cytomegalovirus exposure and HLA in healthy donors (dated by TCRdb to about 2017). Regarding the complete study: An earlier analysis of several hundred of the donors reported 276 Gb of sequence data and 100 million to 120 million unique TCR beta sequences obtained from roughly 180 million T cells. An early release covering 550 to 650 HLA-typed donors comprised about 290 gigabases of sequencing data and some 79 million unique TCR sequences. Of the roughly 400 genotyped donors, 65% to 90% were placed in the genetic ancestry cluster associated with self-reported Caucasian donors. The study was designed to test whether signatures of past pathogen exposure could be identified by cataloging public T cell receptors. Using immunosequencing, the study profiled T cell repertoires from fewer than 850 subjects and related those repertoires to cytomegalovirus serostatus. Along with the approximately 700-subject first cohort, a separate validation cohort of approximately 110 different subjects was used. High-throughput TCR immunosequencing, statistical association of individual TCRs with disease status, and machine learning were combined to predict cytomegalovirus infection status. A later analysis re-examined previously published TCR beta repertoires from just over 650 donors and added high-resolution HLA genotyping to investigate patterns of TCR occurrence. In the later analysis, no new phenotypic data were used to find candidate immune exposures; instead, reliance was placed on TCR beta sequences and their occurrence across donors. In an earlier analysis of 500 to 650 of the donors, high-throughput TCR beta sequencing was used to judge whether each TCR beta V gene segment behaved as functional or pseudogenic. Donor age, sex, ethnicity and CMV serostatus were collected together with the repertoire data. Genome-wide SNP genotypes for about 65% of the 666 donors were used in a later genetic analysis, which treated that subset as a discovery cohort. Every discovery cohort repertoire had been produced on one sequencing platform. Class I and class II HLA loci were covered by the typing at four-digit resolution. The number of donors typed differed by locus, with 629-630 for A, B, C, DRB1 and DQB1, roughly 520 for DQA1, 600 to 610 for DPA1, and some 440 for DPB1. Because of strong linkage in the cohort, roughly 5 DR-DQ haplotypes were treated as single units for association and clustering. Across about 380 genotyped donors of the cohort, an average of 235,054 unique TCR beta nucleotide sequences per donor were sequenced, and roughly 17% of those sequences were non-productive. Summary of the overall study and its limitations: A cluster of highly shared sequence variants was judged likely to be a technical artifact of the sequencing pipeline. In the study, some 160 TCR beta chains were listed as associated with cytomegalovirus. A later analysis found that TCR association rates varied across HLA loci, with DRB1 alleles showing the most associated TCRs and HLA-C alleles the fewest. A further reported finding was that TCR beta sequences accurately predicted the HLA-A and HLA-B alleles for most subjects in the first cohort. In an earlier analysis of some 550 of the donors, most TCR beta V segments were observed in productive rearrangements about 90% or about 30% of the time, broadly matching IMGT annotations. Strong co-occurrence of HLA alleles, especially DR and DQ, made assigning TCR associations to individual alleles difficult. A later analysis reported that several top co-occurrence clusters appeared linked to parvovirus B19, influenza, CMV and Epstein-Barr virus. Linkage disequilibrium might explain the correlated functional status among segregating V segments, but an unknown experimental factor could not be ruled out. Presence/absence analyses assumed roughly uniform sequencing depth across donors, an assumption that may not hold. Three of the identified cytomegalovirus-associated TCR beta chains were confirmed in vitro to be specific for cytomegalovirus antigens. At a false discovery rate of 0.05, a later analysis linked 15,000 to 20,000 TCR beta sequences to specific HLA alleles. Most TCR sequences were observed very rarely across donors, whereas some public TCRs were present in many individuals. This cohort had only TCR beta chains sequenced, and the lack of alpha or paired-chain data limited which features could be detected. A later genetic analysis reported fewer N-insertions in productive TCRs among donors in an Asian-associated ancestry cluster than the approximately 670-donor mean. It was suggested by the authors that the approach could potentially be generalized to other disease states and immunological phenotypes. Immune exposure information for the cohort was limited to CMV serostatus. Roughly 17 rarely observed V segments, including chromosome 9 orphons, were excluded from the earlier analysis of about 500 of the donors because counts were too low. The classifier was reported to diagnose cytomegalovirus status with high specificity and sensitivity in both the original cohort and the validation cohort. According to a later analysis, most CMV-associated TCR beta chains appeared to be HLA-restricted, and the HLA associations seemed to be driven largely by CMV exposure. A later analysis found that HLA-associated TCR beta chains were more clonally expanded and had lower generation probabilities than equally common non-associated chains. Because some donors lacked HLA typing at each locus, the association tests relied only on the typed subset. V-gene and J-gene trimming of TCR beta chains was associated with a missense DCLRE1C variant in a later genetic analysis, and the association was replicated in an independent cohort.

The cohort was made up of approximately 700 healthy bone marrow donors. All cohort members were sampled while nominally healthy, although unrecorded immune exposures were likely present. Of the 700 or so cohort members, 289 had a positive CMV serostatus and approximately 400 had a negative one, while no CMV serostatus was recorded for the donor. Every donor gave a peripheral blood sample, and the peripheral blood mononuclear cells from that sample were used for TCR beta sequencing. Genomic DNA was extracted from the blood cell samples with the Qiagen DNeasy Blood Extraction Kit. The method was the immunoSEQ multiplex PCR assay. For the multiplex PCR, a mixture combining 60 forward primers for TCR Vbeta segments and 13 reverse primers for TCR Jbeta segments was used. The CDR3 region of rearranged TCR beta genes was amplified from genomic DNA with a multiplex PCR assay. The Illumina HiSeq System was used to sequence the amplified TCR beta libraries as 87-base-pair reads. The paper's data handling went like this. A later analysis tallied around 80 million unique TCR beta chains across the 666 repertoires, and roughly 11 million of those chains were shared by two or more donors. A nearest-neighbor algorithm error-corrected the raw reads and collapsed the reads into unique sequences, merging closely related sequences to remove PCR and sequencing errors. Alignment of CDR3 sequences to IMGT reference sequences was used to assign V, D and J gene segments. For a sequence to be retained, a match of at least six nucleotides to both a V gene segment and a J gene segment was required. Rearrangements were called productive when the CDR3 lacked stop codons and stayed in frame with V and J; all others were non-productive. Following IMGT convention, CDR3 was defined as the stretch from the second conserved V-encoded cysteine up to the conserved J-encoded phenylalanine. Sequences without an unambiguous match to a single V gene segment were excluded from the earlier analysis of over 500 of the donors. An earlier analysis of roughly 590 of the donors called V segments functional above 56.7% productive rearrangements and segregating when the between-donor standard deviation exceeded 5%. A statistical classification framework was built to diagnose cytomegalovirus status from the catalog of TCR beta chain sequences. A later analysis assigned V and J genes by comparing TCR nucleotide sequences with IMGT/GENE-DB human TR gene sequences. Using the TCRdist pipeline, a later analysis assigned CDR3 sequences along with most-parsimonious VDJ recombination scenarios. A later analysis defined each TCR beta chain by its CDR3 amino acid sequence plus V-gene family, and excluded reads lacking a unique V-gene family. To address suspected cross-contamination and a sequencing artifact, a later analysis removed roughly 580 highly shared, low-generation-probability nucleotide sequences. A later analysis calculated a clonal expansion index for each public chain from normalized within-repertoire ranks of inferred template counts. In a later analysis, generation probabilities were computed with a VDJ recombination model fitted to out-of-frame rearrangements, and the resulting probabilities were checked against IGoR. In a later analysis, hypergeometric tests were used to score TCR-TCR, TCR-HLA and TCR-CMV co-occurrence, with a repertoire-size bias correction applied to TCR pairs. In a later analysis, false discovery rates were estimated by permuting HLA or CMV assignments 20 times. In a later analysis, co-occurring TCRs were grouped using DBSCAN, and TCRdist sequence similarity was added for clustering within HLA-allele-positive subsets. Repertoires with fewer than 30,000 or more than 120,000 public chains were left out of co-occurrence clustering, as were about five repertoires with anomalous nucleotide sharing. TCRdb holds this immuneACCESS table with in-frame rearrangements only. Some clones are missing; in checked studies, unresolved V genes explain under half, and the rest has no known cause. V, J and clone size are those of that table, while D and trimming were read from the DNA. The sample table records over 150,000 clones; around 86% of these occur just once. Together, the top ten hold about 2% of the sample.

The clonotype originates from a human donor in good health. The source material was PBMCs.

The CDR3 in this case is CASSSPRDSYEQYF. The bases are TGTGCCAGCAGCTCCCCCCGGGACTCCTACGAGCAGTACTTC. The sequence links TRBV7-9 to TRBJ2-7; the best D guess is TRBD2, with 5 bases matching. The germline V gene (reference sequence) provides CDR1 SEHNR and CDR2 FQNEAQ. Trimming costs V 4 bases and J 0 bases, and their ends lie 10 bases apart. The CDR3 goes from the cysteine to the phenylalanine over 14 residues. The DNA shown is the 42-base CDR3, in frame from base 1.